This T cell receptor beta chain was identified during a study of blood T cell repertoires in COVID-19. Overall study context: The analysed material was cDNA or gDNA that came from T cells, B-cell-depleted T cells, or PBMCs.

CDR3 length: 15 residues. Germline CDR1 reads MNHEY; CDR2 reads SVGEGT. The ends lost 2 bases at V and 8 bases at J; junction bases unmatched: 8. TCRdb's copy holds only in-frame clones and misses some; the assay was immunoSEQ multiplex PCR. The sample carries hundreds of thousands of clones, more than 75% recorded once. The material sequenced was peripheral blood. This receptor was obtained from a man in his forties or fifties with acute or convalescent COVID-19. This sequence joins TRBV6-2 or TRBV6-3 and TRBJ1-1; 10 positions match TRBD1. The DNA of the CDR3 is TGTGCCAGCAGTTACGTCGAGACAGGGGGCGCGGAAGCTTTCTTT. As protein: CASSYVETGGAEAFF.